This T cell receptor (beta chain) was found in a study of blood T cell repertoires in COVID-19. Those enrolled, adults aged roughly 18 to 100 years, came from under 25 US areas. V gave up 6 bases and J gave up 3 bases, with 14 bases separating them. The CDR3 covers 14 residues. In germline, CDR1 is MDHEN, CDR2 SYDVKM. The data were produced by immunoSEQ multiplex PCR, yet TCRdb's version contains in-frame clones alone and is incomplete. The sample comprises about 170,000 clones, 79% of which are singletons, and 15% to 20% rests with the top ten. The rearrangement joins TRBV28 to TRBJ1-1, with a weak D call TRBD1 (6 bases). Sample: PBMCs or T cells enriched from blood (not recorded which). This receptor was identified in a woman in her seventies in a cohort exposed to, infected with or recovered from COVID-19 (not recorded which). The CDR3 reads CASRARTVYTEAFF. The CDR3 DNA reads TGTGCCAGCAGGGCGAGGACAGTTTACACTGAAGCTTTCTTT.